The clone carrying this T cell receptor beta chain occurred a few times. The target antigen is unknown. The data were taken from a study of T cells in Graves' hyperthyroidism and ophthalmopathy. The study, taken as a whole, reports: Blood shared most expanded thyroid clonotypes above 0.001.

The CDR3 has 14 residues. V lost 6 bases to trimming and J lost 3 bases, with 12 bases between them. The germline V gene encodes CDR1 LNHDA and CDR2 SQIVND (reference sequence). There were TCR beta CDR3 regions amplified from RNA transcripts. Using the HTBI primer set, a first-round RT-PCR was run on the TCR CDR3. Each CDR3 protein is one row after TCRdb ran MiXCR on the multiplex PCR reads. Among more than 550,000 distinct CDR3 sequences listed, around a sixth were seen once. V gene TRBV19 combines with J gene TRBJ1-5; D is unresolved. The specimen was blood. This TCR came from a woman in her 50s with Graves' hyperthyroidism that later progressed to Graves' ophthalmopathy. The CDR3, as DNA: TGTGCCAGTAGCCGCCGACGGACCAATCAGCCCCAGCATTTT. Protein: CASSRRRTNQPQHF.